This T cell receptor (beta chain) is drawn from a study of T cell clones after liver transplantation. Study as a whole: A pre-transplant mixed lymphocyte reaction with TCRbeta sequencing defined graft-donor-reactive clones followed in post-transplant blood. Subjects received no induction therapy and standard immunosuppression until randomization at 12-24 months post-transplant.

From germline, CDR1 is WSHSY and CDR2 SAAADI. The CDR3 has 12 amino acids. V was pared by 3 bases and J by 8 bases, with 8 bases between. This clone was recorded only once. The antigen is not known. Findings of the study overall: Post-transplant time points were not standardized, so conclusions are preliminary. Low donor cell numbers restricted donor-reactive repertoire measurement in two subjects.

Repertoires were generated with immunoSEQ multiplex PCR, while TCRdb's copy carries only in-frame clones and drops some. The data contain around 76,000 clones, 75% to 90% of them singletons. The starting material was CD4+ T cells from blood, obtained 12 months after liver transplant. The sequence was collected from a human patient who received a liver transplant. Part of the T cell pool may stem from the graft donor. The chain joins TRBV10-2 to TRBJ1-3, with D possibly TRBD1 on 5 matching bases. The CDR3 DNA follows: TGCGCCAGCAGTGATCGGGGCTACACCATATATTTT. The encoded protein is CASSDRGYTIYF.